These 30 T cell receptor beta chains share one sample of origin, sequenced in a study of response to subunit inactivated influenza vaccine. One entry per CDR3 protein results from TCRdb running MiXCR on the RT-PCR reads. Here the sample spans about 520,000 distinct CDR3 sequences, roughly 7.6% being singletons. Sequences were derived from PBMCs from blood, sampled roughly 24 months after vaccination. These receptors originate from a man between 50 and 75 years old who received an inactivated influenza vaccine.

The chain employs TRBV20-1 and TRBJ2-5; 8 bases align to TRBD2. Per germline, CDR1 DFQATT and CDR2 SNEGSKA (reference sequence). Losses at the gene ends were 4 bases for V and 5 bases for J; bases not matched to a gene: 9. This CDR3 region has 14 residues. The CDR3 bases are TGCAGTGCTACAAGCGGGGGCCCCAGGGAGACCCAGTACTTC. This codes for CSATSGGPRETQYF.

This clonotype was seen more than once but under ten times. This chain joins TRBV7-9 and TRBJ2-3, with D hard to call. This CDR3 region has 14 residues. CDR1 and CDR2 (germline): SEHNR, FQNEAQ (reference sequence). V was shortened by 8 bases and J by 5 bases, with 17 bases between the two germline ends. CDR3 in amino acids: CASANLLIRDTQYF. In nucleotides, the CDR3 is TGTGCCAGCGCGAATCTACTGATTCGAGATACGCAGTATTTT.

The chain is built from TRBV24-1 and TRBJ2-1; D perhaps matches TRBD1 (5 bases). The germline V gene encodes CDR1 KGHDR and CDR2 SFDVKD. The CDR3 has 15 residues. The ends were cut back, 1 base at V and 8 bases at J, with 14 bases in the middle. The CDR3 here is CATSDFGAGRDEQFF. CDR3 bases: TGTGCCACCAGTGATTTTGGCGCCGGCAGGGATGAGCAGTTCTTC.

The chain carries TRBV12-3 or TRBV12-4 and TRBJ2-7; D is uncertain. Deletions cut 3 bases from V and 3 bases from J, with 12 bases between. The CDR3 loop spans 14 amino acids. CDR3 amino acids: CASSLADGFYEQYF. CDR3 DNA sequence: TGTGCCAGCAGTTTGGCCGACGGATTCTACGAGCAGTACTTC.

This clonotype came up a few times. The chain is built from TRBV4-3 and TRBJ2-7; D unclear. The V end lost 0 bases, the J end lost 0 bases, and 9 bases lay between the germline ends. Germline V lookup: CDR1 LGHNA, CDR2 YSLEER. CDR3 size: 15 residues. CDR3 residues: CASSQDVGLSYEQYF. In nucleotides, the CDR3 is TGCGCCAGCAGCCAAGATGTGGGCCTCTCCTACGAGCAGTACTTC.

This clonotype was seen a few times. The V and J genes are TRBV20-1 and TRBJ1-1; D is uncertain. V was cut by 4 bases and J by 10 bases, with 28 bases left in between. This CDR3 spans 16 amino acids. Germline CDR1 DFQATT, CDR2 SNEGSKA (reference sequence). The CDR3 reads CSAKGNAGRRSKGAFF. CDR3 DNA: TGCAGTGCTAAAGGGAACGCCGGGCGGCGGAGTAAGGGAGCTTTCTTT.

This clonotype appeared a few times. V gene TRBV27 combines with J gene TRBJ2-7; possible D gene TRBD2, 5 bases. The CDR3 runs to 16 residues. The V end lost 6 bases, the J end lost 4 bases, and 22 bases lay between the germline ends. Germline loops: CDR1 MNHEY, CDR2 SMNVEV (reference sequence). In DNA, the CDR3 is TGTGCCAGCAGCCTCCGAGGGCAGAGCGAATTTTACGAGCAGTACTTC. Amino acids: CASSLRGQSEFYEQYF.

This clonotype was observed at least ten times. This sequence joins TRBV5-1 and TRBJ2-5; D may be TRBD1 or TRBD2 (5 bases each). This CDR3 has 13 residues. V was shortened by 1 base and J by 5 bases, with 9 bases between the two germline ends. CDR1 and CDR2 from the germline V gene are SGHRS and YFSETQ. The CDR3 DNA follows: TGCGCCAGCAGCTTGAGGGGCGGGGAGACCCAGTACTTC. Encoded protein: CASSLRGGETQYF.

Many counts were recorded for this clonotype. This sequence joins TRBV5-1 and TRBJ2-5, with 7 positions matching TRBD1. From germline, CDR1 is SGHRS and CDR2 YFSETQ. After removal of 0 bases from V and 3 bases from J, the junction contained 5 bases not matched to a gene. There are 15 residues in the CDR3. This CDR3 reads CASSLGVQGKETQYF. The CDR3 DNA reads TGCGCCAGCAGCTTGGGGGTACAGGGGAAAGAGACCCAGTACTTC.

This clonotype was found a few times. The J gene is TRBJ2-5, the V gene TRBV29-1, with TRBD1 as a possible D gene (5 bases). Trimming removed 2 bases at V and 0 bases at J, with 16 bases between. The CDR3 sequence is 16 residues long. Germline CDR1 reads SQVTM; CDR2 reads ANQGSEA. The CDR3 region is CSVESSYNRYQETQYF. The CDR3 DNA reads TGCAGCGTTGAAAGTAGTTATAACAGGTACCAAGAGACCCAGTACTTC.

In this sample, this clonotype turned up a few times. The chain employs TRBV20-1 and TRBJ2-1, with 8 bases aligning to TRBD2. The germline CDR1 and CDR2 sequences are DFQATT and SNEGSKA (reference sequence). Trimming took 6 bases from V and 5 from J; bases not matched to a gene: 12. This CDR3 region has 15 residues. The CDR3 sequence: CSAKSVLADNNEQFF. The CDR3 coding sequence is TGCAGTGCCAAAAGCGTACTAGCGGATAACAATGAGCAGTTCTTC.

This clonotype has more than one count but fewer than ten. Here the CDR3 DNA reads TGTGCCAGCAGCACGACCTCAGGGGTTAGCAATCAGCCCCAGCATTTT. Translated: CASSTTSGVSNQPQHF. The J gene is TRBJ1-5, the V gene TRBV7-2, with a possible D match to TRBD1 (6 bases). CDR1 is SGHTA, CDR2 FQGNSA, per germline. Between the trimmed V and J ends, which lost 5 bases and 0 bases, there was a span of 14 bases. This CDR3 spans 16 amino acids.

This clonotype was counted only a few times. The chain links TRBV5-1 to TRBJ1-5, with D perhaps matching TRBD1 (6 bases). Germline CDR1 SGHRS, CDR2 YFSETQ. The V end lost 3 bases, the J end lost 4 bases, and 17 bases lay between the germline ends. CDR3 size: 16 residues. This CDR3 is CASSSGPGTQNQPQHF. For the CDR3, the DNA is TGCGCCAGCAGCTCGGGTCCCGGGACACAGAATCAGCCCCAGCATTTT.

There are many counts of this clonotype. V and J are TRBV7-2 and TRBJ2-1; no reliable D call. CDR1 is SGHTA and CDR2 is FQGNSA in the germline V gene. V lost 3 bases and J lost 9, with 9 bases in between. The CDR3 runs to 12 residues. CDR3 sequence (DNA): TGTGCCAGCAGCTTTTGGGTGAGTGAGCAGTTCTTC. Amino acid sequence: CASSFWVSEQFF.

There are a few counts of this clonotype. The CDR3 reads CASSPGQGAKDTQYF. The CDR3 coding sequence is TGCGCCAGCAGCCCGGGACAGGGGGCGAAGGATACGCAGTATTTT. This chain links TRBV5-1 with TRBJ2-3; 12 bases are a match to TRBD1. Germline loops: CDR1 SGHRS, CDR2 YFSETQ. The ends lost 4 bases at V and 6 bases at J; junction bases unmatched: 6. The CDR3 has 15 residues.

The chain links TRBV12-3 or TRBV12-4 to TRBJ2-1; 9 bases agree with TRBD2. The CDR3 sequence is 14 residues long. J gave up 8 bases and V 3 bases, and 5 bases lay outside the gene matches. The chain's CDR3 is CASSLGLARDEQFF. CDR3 nucleotide sequence: TGTGCCAGCAGTTTGGGACTAGCTAGAGATGAGCAGTTCTTC.

The V gene is TRBV20-1, the J gene TRBJ2-1, with a weak D call TRBD2 (6 bases). CDR3 length: 14 amino acids. Germline CDR1 DFQATT, CDR2 SNEGSKA (reference sequence). Trimming removed 5 bases from V and 4 bases from J, with 15 bases in between. DNA of the CDR3: TGCAGTGCTTTCGACAGCCGGGGGTACAATGAGCAGTTCTTC. This codes for CSAFDSRGYNEQFF.

This clonotype was seen only a few times. V gene TRBV20-1 combines with J gene TRBJ2-3, with D possibly matching TRBD1 (6 bases). V lost 1 base, J lost 2 bases, and 10 bases lay in between. CDR1 DFQATT and CDR2 SNEGSKA come from the germline V gene (reference sequence). This CDR3 contains 14 residues. The CDR3 loop reads CSARGRGFTDTQYF. In DNA, the CDR3 is TGCAGTGCTAGAGGCAGGGGCTTCACAGATACGCAGTATTTT.

The rearrangement joins TRBV2 to TRBJ1-4; no firm D call. The CDR3 consists of 14 residues. In germline, CDR1 is SNHLY, CDR2 FYNNEI. With 6 bases removed from V and 8 bases from J, the gap between germline ends came to 16 bases. CDR3 sequence (DNA): TGTGCCAGCAGCCTCGGAGAAGGTTGGGAAAAACTGTTTTTT. Protein product: CASSLGEGWEKLFF.

This clonotype was detected a few times. The J gene is TRBJ1-1, the V gene TRBV20-1, with 9 bases aligning to TRBD1. Germline CDR1 reads DFQATT; CDR2 reads SNEGSKA (reference sequence). This CDR3 spans 14 amino acids. The trim removed 6 bases at V and 4 bases at J, leaving 9 bases unmatched. Written as DNA, the CDR3 is TGCAGTGCAAGGCCGGGACAGGGCCCCACTGAAGCTTTCTTT. Translating gives CSARPGQGPTEAFF.

The rearrangement joins TRBV12-5 to TRBJ2-2; D remains ambiguous. This CDR3 is built from 13 residues. The germline gives CDR1 LGHNT, CDR2 FRNRAP. V lost 3 bases, J lost 0 bases, and 2 bases lay in between. CDR3 sequence reads: CASGFSNTGELFF. The CDR3 nucleotides are TGTGCTAGTGGTTTTTCGAACACCGGGGAGCTGTTTTTT.

In its sample, this clonotype was seen many times. This chain connects TRBV9 to TRBJ2-5; possibly TRBD2 for D (6 bases). Germline CDR1 SGDLS, CDR2 YYNGEE. The V end was cut by 10 bases, the J end by 1 base, with 11 bases between. The CDR3 has 12 amino acids. CDR3 bases: TGTGCCTCCAGCGGGTCCCAAGAGACCCAGTACTTC. Its translation: CASSGSQETQYF.

The chain couples TRBV5-1 to TRBJ2-3; D possibly corresponds to TRBD2 (6 bases). CDR3 length equals 14 residues. Germline V CDR1 and CDR2: SGHRS, YFSETQ. Trimming pared 4 bases from V and 6 bases from J, leaving 15 bases between. This CDR3 reads CASSAGPPVDTQYF. The CDR3 bases are TGCGCCAGCAGCGCGGGACCGCCTGTGGATACGCAGTATTTT.

The chain carries TRBV5-1 and TRBJ2-7, with 11 bases fitting TRBD1. The V gene's germline CDR1 is SGHRS and CDR2 YFSETQ. V lost 4 bases to trimming and J lost 6 bases; unmatched junction nucleotides: 6. The CDR3 totals 14 residues. CDR3 protein: CASSTPGTGGEQYF. The CDR3 DNA reads as TGCGCCAGCAGCACGCCCGGGACAGGGGGCGAGCAGTACTTC.

This clonotype was seen ten or more times. The rearrangement uses TRBV4-1 and TRBJ2-2; unclear D gene. The germline V gene encodes CDR1 MGHRA and CDR2 YSYEKL. The CDR3 extends over 15 amino acids. The ends were cut back, 0 bases at V and 0 bases at J, with 5 bases in the middle. The CDR3 region is CASSQEAANTGELFF. The CDR3 DNA reads as TGCGCCAGCAGCCAAGAGGCCGCGAACACCGGGGAGCTGTTTTTT.

The chain combines TRBV6-2 or TRBV6-3 with TRBJ2-2, with 8 bases lining up with TRBD2. The CDR3 spans 14 residues. V shed 8 bases, J shed 3 bases, and the junction held 5 bases outside the gene matches. Germline V gene data show CDR1 as MNHEY and CDR2 as SVGEGT. The CDR3 spells CASGFSGDTGELFF. The CDR3 nucleotides are TGTGCCAGCGGATTTAGCGGGGACACCGGGGAGCTGTTTTTT.

This clonotype was counted ten times or more. This sequence joins TRBV12-3 or TRBV12-4 and TRBJ2-1; D gene uncertain. The CDR3 loop spans 15 amino acids. Trimming took 1 base from V and 0 from J, leaving 7 bases between them. CDR3 nucleotide sequence: TGTGCCAGCAGTTTAGAAGGGCGCTCCTACAATGAGCAGTTCTTC. Amino acid sequence: CASSLEGRSYNEQFF.

The chain links TRBV6-1 to TRBJ1-1; 7 positions match TRBD1. Looked up from germline, CDR1 is MNHNS and CDR2 is SASEGT. The CDR3 totals 14 residues. V was clipped by 8 bases and J by 2 bases; unmatched bases: 8. CDR3 nucleotide sequence: TGTGCCAGCTACGGGGGGGACAGAAACACTGAAGCTTTCTTT. This codes for CASYGGDRNTEAFF.

The chain is built from TRBV4-1 and TRBJ1-2; TRBD1 aligns across 10 bases. The length of the CDR3 is 15 residues. J gave up 2 bases and V 4 bases, and 4 bases lay outside the gene matches. In germline, CDR1 is MGHRA, CDR2 YSYEKL. CDR3 in DNA: TGCGCCAGCAGCCCCGACAGGGGGCTAAACTATGGCTACACCTTC. Protein product: CASSPDRGLNYGYTF.

In its sample, this clonotype was seen a few times. The J gene is TRBJ2-1, the V gene TRBV7-2, with TRBD2 matching over 7 bases. In germline, CDR1 is SGHTA, CDR2 FQGNSA. J lost 6 bases, V lost 5 bases, and 10 bases had no gene match. The CDR3 runs to 15 residues. CDR3 nucleotides: TGTGCCAGCAGCCCGACCCACCGGGGGGTCAATGAGCAGTTCTTC. Amino acids: CASSPTHRGVNEQFF. The full variable domain, in which reference TRBV7-2 and TRBJ2-1 provide the parts outside the CDR3, is GAGVSQSPSNKVTEKGKDVELRCDPISGHTALYWYRQSLGQGLEFLIYFQGNSAPDKSGLPSDRFSAERTGGSVSTLTIQRTQQEDSAVYLCASSPTHRGVNEQFFGPGTRLTVL.